Listed below are T cell receptor beta chains from one sample, sequenced in a study of cytomegalovirus exposure and HLA in healthy donors. Assay: immunoSEQ multiplex PCR; the TCRdb copy retains only in-frame clones and omits some. The sample has around 99,000 clones; around 78% are singletons. The sequenced material came from PBMCs. These receptors came from a man aged 25 to 40 in good health and CMV-seronegative. CDR3s include the opening cysteine and the closing phenylalanine or tryptophan. Fields, in order: V gene, J gene, clone size, D gene, CDR3 DNA, CDR3 protein. The D gene is left open where the match is weak. Clone size is given for some rows only: seen once, a few or many times, or a class if the clone is expanded.

V gene: TRBV7-8
J gene: TRBJ1-5
clone size: -
D gene: -
CDR3 DNA: TGTGCCAGCAGCTTAGACAGGGCTAGCAATCAGCCCCAGCATTTT
CDR3 protein: CASSLDRASNQPQHF

V gene: TRBV9
J gene: TRBJ1-1
clone size: -
D gene: TRBD1
CDR3 DNA: TGTGCCAGCAGGCCGGGACAGGGGGATTCGAACACTGAAGCTTTCTTT
CDR3 protein: CASRPGQGDSNTEAFF

V gene: TRBV2
J gene: TRBJ2-1
clone size: -
D gene: -
CDR3 DNA: TGTGCCAGCAGTGAAACACAGGACAATGAGCAGTTCTTC
CDR3 protein: CASSETQDNEQFF

V gene: TRBV10-1
J gene: TRBJ2-7
clone size: -
D gene: -
CDR3 DNA: TGCGCCAGCAGTGAAAGTCAGGGGTGCGAGCAGTACTTC
CDR3 protein: CASSESQGCEQYF

V gene: TRBV9
J gene: TRBJ1-4
clone size: -
D gene: -
CDR3 DNA: TGTGCCAGCAGCGTTCGGACCGGGAGTGAAAAACTGTTTTTT
CDR3 protein: CASSVRTGSEKLFF

V gene: TRBV7-9
J gene: TRBJ2-7
clone size: -
D gene: -
CDR3 DNA: TGTGCCAGCAGCTTAGTATCTTCGGGGGGCAGAACCTACGAGCAGTACTTC
CDR3 protein: CASSLVSSGGRTYEQYF

V gene: TRBV11-3
J gene: TRBJ2-1
clone size: -
D gene: TRBD2
CDR3 DNA: TGTGCCAGCAGCAAAGAGGCTAGCGGAGGATACAATGAGCAGTTCTTC
CDR3 protein: CASSKEASGGYNEQFF

V gene: TRBV7-9
J gene: TRBJ1-1
clone size: -
D gene: -
CDR3 DNA: TGTGCCAGCAGCTTAGAGTCGAGCACTGAAGCTTTCTTT
CDR3 protein: CASSLESSTEAFF

V gene: TRBV2
J gene: TRBJ1-4
clone size: -
D gene: TRBD1
CDR3 DNA: TGTGCCAGCAGTGAATTGGGACAGGAAAATGAAAAACTGTTTTTT
CDR3 protein: CASSELGQENEKLFF

V gene: TRBV4-1
J gene: TRBJ1-4
clone size: -
D gene: TRBD1
CDR3 DNA: TGCGCCAGCAGCCAACATTTGTGGGACAGCACTAATGAAAAACTGTTTTTT
CDR3 protein: CASSQHLWDSTNEKLFF

V gene: TRBV5-4
J gene: TRBJ2-3
clone size: -
D gene: TRBD2
CDR3 DNA: TGTGCCAGCAGCTTGGCTAGCGGGAACACAGATACGCAGTATTTT
CDR3 protein: CASSLASGNTDTQYF

V gene: TRBV5-1
J gene: TRBJ2-2
clone size: -
D gene: -
CDR3 DNA: TGCGCCAGCAGCGGGGGCGGGTTTAGGAGACCCACCGGGGAGCTGTTTTTT
CDR3 protein: CASSGGGFRRPTGELFF

V gene: TRBV28
J gene: TRBJ1-1
clone size: -
D gene: -
CDR3 DNA: TGTGCCAGCAGTTTTGTCATGAACACTGAAGCTTTCTTT
CDR3 protein: CASSFVMNTEAFF

V gene: TRBV5-1
J gene: TRBJ1-3
clone size: -
D gene: -
CDR3 DNA: TGCGCCAGTTCACAGGATCCCGTCTCTGGAAACACCATATATTTT
CDR3 protein: CASSQDPVSGNTIYF

V gene: TRBV28
J gene: TRBJ2-7
clone size: once
D gene: TRBD1
CDR3 DNA: TGTGCCAGCAGTTTGGTCGGGACAGGGAAGTACTTC
CDR3 protein: CASSLVGTGKYF

V gene: TRBV7-2
J gene: TRBJ2-3
clone size: -
D gene: -
CDR3 DNA: TGTGCCAGCAGCTCCCCCGGCGGGCGGAGGGAGTTTAGCACAGATACGCAGTATTTT
CDR3 protein: CASSSPGGRREFSTDTQYF

V gene: TRBV28
J gene: TRBJ2-4
clone size: -
D gene: -
CDR3 DNA: TGTGCCAGCAGTTTGCGGCAGGGGTATGGCAAAAACATTCAGTACTTC
CDR3 protein: CASSLRQGYGKNIQYF

V gene: TRBV2
J gene: TRBJ1-3
clone size: -
D gene: -
CDR3 DNA: TGTGCCAGCAGTGATCTGCAGTACTCTGGAAACACCATATATTTT
CDR3 protein: CASSDLQYSGNTIYF

V gene: TRBV2
J gene: TRBJ1-5
clone size: few
D gene: -
CDR3 DNA: TGTGCCAGCAGTGTCAACAATCAGCCCCAGCATTTT
CDR3 protein: CASSVNNQPQHF

V gene: TRBV5-4
J gene: TRBJ2-7
clone size: -
D gene: -
CDR3 DNA: TGTGCCAGCAGCTCAGGGGGGAAGCCCTACGAGCAGTACTTC
CDR3 protein: CASSSGGKPYEQYF

V gene: TRBV6-1
J gene: TRBJ2-7
clone size: -
D gene: -
CDR3 DNA: TGTGCCAGCAGTTATGACAGGTCCCACGAGCAGTACTTC
CDR3 protein: CASSYDRSHEQYF

V gene: TRBV15
J gene: TRBJ1-4
clone size: few
D gene: TRBD1
CDR3 DNA: TGTGCCACCAGCAAAAGGACAGGGGCGTGGACTAATGAAAAACTGTTTTTT
CDR3 protein: CATSKRTGAWTNEKLFF

V gene: TRBV5-1
J gene: TRBJ2-7
clone size: few
D gene: TRBD1
CDR3 DNA: TGCGCCAGCAGCCCGGGACAGGGCCCCTACGAGCAGTACTTC
CDR3 protein: CASSPGQGPYEQYF

V gene: TRBV19
J gene: TRBJ1-5
clone size: -
D gene: -
CDR3 DNA: TGTGCCAGTAGTATAAACGGGGTCTTAATCAATCAGCCCCAGCATTTT
CDR3 protein: CASSINGVLINQPQHF

V gene: TRBV5-6
J gene: TRBJ2-2
clone size: -
D gene: -
CDR3 DNA: TGTGCCAGCAGCTTTGGGGGGACGAACACCGGGGAGCTGTTTTTT
CDR3 protein: CASSFGGTNTGELFF

V gene: TRBV7-9
J gene: TRBJ2-3
clone size: -
D gene: TRBD2
CDR3 DNA: TGTGCCAGCAGCCCAGTGGTGGGACTAGACCCAGATACGCAGTATTTT
CDR3 protein: CASSPVVGLDPDTQYF

V gene: TRBV28
J gene: TRBJ2-7
clone size: -
D gene: TRBD1
CDR3 DNA: TGTGCCGGCAGCGGACAGGGCTCTCCGCCCGAGCAGTACTTC
CDR3 protein: CAGSGQGSPPEQYF

V gene: TRBV10-3
J gene: TRBJ2-3
clone size: -
D gene: TRBD2
CDR3 DNA: TGTGCCATCAGTGAGTCAGGGACTAGCGGGAGCTCAGATACGCAGTATTTT
CDR3 protein: CAISESGTSGSSDTQYF

V gene: TRBV27
J gene: TRBJ2-5
clone size: -
D gene: -
CDR3 DNA: TGTGCCAGCAGTTTAACGGGAGCTGAGACCCAGTACTTC
CDR3 protein: CASSLTGAETQYF

V gene: TRBV28
J gene: TRBJ2-5
clone size: -
D gene: TRBD2
CDR3 DNA: TGTGCCAGCAGTTTAGGGACTAGCCTGGACGAGACCCAGTACTTC
CDR3 protein: CASSLGTSLDETQYF

V gene: TRBV7-2
J gene: TRBJ2-5
clone size: -
D gene: TRBD2
CDR3 DNA: TGTGCCAGCAGCGCGACTAGCGGGGGGGGGACCCAGTACTTC
CDR3 protein: CASSATSGGGTQYF

V gene: TRBV6-1
J gene: TRBJ1-4
clone size: -
D gene: -
CDR3 DNA: TGTGCCAGCAGTGATCCGGGACAAACCAATGAAAAACTGTTTTTT
CDR3 protein: CASSDPGQTNEKLFF

V gene: TRBV28
J gene: TRBJ1-2
clone size: -
D gene: -
CDR3 DNA: TGTGCCAGCAGTTCTACAGGGCGATCGTCGGAGGGCTACACCTTC
CDR3 protein: CASSSTGRSSEGYTF

V gene: TRBV4-2
J gene: TRBJ2-5
clone size: -
D gene: -
CDR3 DNA: TGTGCCAGCAGCCAAGAAAGACCTCCGGGAGAGACCCAGTACTTC
CDR3 protein: CASSQERPPGETQYF

V gene: TRBV6-1
J gene: TRBJ1-5
clone size: few
D gene: -
CDR3 DNA: TGTGCCAGCGGGCAGGGTAGCAATCAGCCCCAGCATTTT
CDR3 protein: CASGQGSNQPQHF

V gene: TRBV7-9
J gene: TRBJ2-1
clone size: -
D gene: TRBD1
CDR3 DNA: TGTGCCAGCAGCACCCAAAGACAGGGGGCGATCGATGAGCAGTTCTTC
CDR3 protein: CASSTQRQGAIDEQFF

V gene: TRBV10-2
J gene: TRBJ1-1
clone size: -
D gene: -
CDR3 DNA: TGCGCCAGCAGTGACGGCACTGAAGCTTTCTTT
CDR3 protein: CASSDGTEAFF

V gene: TRBV4-1
J gene: TRBJ1-5
clone size: -
D gene: -
CDR3 DNA: TGCGCCAGCAGCCAAGTAGGAGATAATCAGCCCCAGCATTTT
CDR3 protein: CASSQVGDNQPQHF

V gene: TRBV7-8
J gene: TRBJ2-6
clone size: few
D gene: -
CDR3 DNA: TGTGCCAGCAGCTTAGCCCGAGTTTTGCCGCTACGGGGGGCCAACGTCCTGACTTTC
CDR3 protein: CASSLARVLPLRGANVLTF

V gene: TRBV5-4
J gene: TRBJ2-5
clone size: -
D gene: -
CDR3 DNA: TGTGCCAGCAGCTTGAATATGGGGGCCCAAGAGACCCAGTACTTC
CDR3 protein: CASSLNMGAQETQYF

V gene: TRBV6-5
J gene: TRBJ2-2
clone size: -
D gene: -
CDR3 DNA: TGTGCCAGCAGTCCCCCTTCCCGGGGGGAGCTGTTTTTT
CDR3 protein: CASSPPSRGELFF

V gene: TRBV4-1
J gene: TRBJ2-7
clone size: -
D gene: TRBD1
CDR3 DNA: TGCGCCAGCAGCCAAGATCGTCTATGGGGACAGGGGGCGGGGGAGCAGTACTTC
CDR3 protein: CASSQDRLWGQGAGEQYF